This TCR beta chain was captured in a study of CD8+ T cells in alopecia areata (dated by TCRdb to between 2018 and 2020). Study-level background: The study used high-throughput TCRbeta sequencing to examine T cell clonal expansion in alopecia areata, in both the C3H/HeJ mouse model and human patients. On the human side, TCRbeta sequencing was run on scalp tissue and on sorted CD4+ and CD8+ peripheral blood T cells from healthy controls and from alopecia areata patients with either patchy or totalis/universalis disease. TCRbeta CDR3 regions were amplified by immunoSEQ multiplex PCR with 35 Vbeta forward and 13 Jbeta reverse primers. RNA came from the PAXgene miRNA kit for fixed scalp, the miRNeasy kit for PBMCs, and the RNeasy kit for mouse skin. Scalp clonality was compared among normal scalp (n=4), patchy alopecia areata scalp (n=8), and alopecia totalis/universalis scalp (n=8). The full study reports these points: Compared with normal scalp, lesional scalp had higher clonality and more expanded CD8+ clones, particularly in alopecia totalis/universalis, a pattern that suggests antigenic drive. Compared with mice, TCR sequences shared between patients were less clear, possibly partly because of HLA diversity across the patient population. Unlike mouse skin, where gammadelta T cells dominate, normal human skin contains resident alphabeta T cells that get sequenced too, which complicates analysis of the scalp TCR repertoire.

The germline V gene (reference sequence) provides CDR1 GTSNPN and CDR2 SVGIG. V is trimmed back by 0 bases and J by 4 bases, and the junction contains 1 base that no gene match accounts for. The CDR3 sequence holds 14 residues, the cysteine and phenylalanine included. The read is trimmed to its CDR3 DNA, 42 bases read in frame from base 1. PBMCs were isolated by density centrifugation and stained for CD3, CD4 and CD8, after which CD4+ and CD8+ T cells were sorted on a FACSAria. Scalp biopsies and blood samples were provided by unaffected controls. Libraries were prepared through the immunoSEQ multiplex PCR assay. To provide template for TCR sequencing, every sample had RNA extracted and reverse transcribed into cDNA. SuperScript III was used to make first-strand cDNA, primed with a 2:1 mix of oligo-dT and random hexamers. A synthetic immune receptor repertoire was used to gauge amplification bias, and whatever bias remained was removed computationally. The source study handled its data this way. Raw reads were preprocessed to remove errors, and CDR3 was defined according to IMGT conventions as the region from the conserved cysteine to phenylalanine. Clonality was computed by normalizing Shannon entropy by log2 of the number of productive unique TCRs and subtracting the result from 1. Whether each scalp clone was CD4 or CD8 was inferred by checking scalp TCRbeta sequences against the CD4 and CD8 repertoires from sorted blood. TCRdb mirrors the immuneACCESS table, restricted to in-frame sequences. Some clones are absent from its copies; in checked studies, under half trace to an unresolved V gene, and the reason for the others is unknown. The DNA gave D and trimming, while V, J and clone size come from that table. For this sample the table gives over 150,000 clones, of which around 50% were detected only once. The ten top clones hold under 5% of the sample.

A note on this clone: Its antigen remains undetermined. No much larger clone is present one base from it, and per-base qualities are unavailable.

The chain is encoded by TRBV30 joined to TRBJ2-3, and TRBD2 aligns with 10 junction nucleotides. The sequence derives from a human donor in good health. Input material: CD8+ T cells sorted from blood. The DNA sequence reads TGTGCCTGGAGTGTGAGCGGGGGGGCAGATACGCAGTATTTT. The resulting protein is CAWSVSGGADTQYF.